This is a list of T cell receptor beta chains from one sample in a study of T-cell memory formation after mild COVID-19. TCRdb called the 5' RACE reads again in MiXCR, with one record for every CDR3 protein. Of fewer than 350,000 distinct CDR3 sequences listed, about 20% are singletons. Sequencing input: PBMCs or a T cell subset sorted from them (not recorded which). All receptors derive from a man younger than 35 who had mild COVID-19 (a few samples of this study predate the infection). Cell type and time point are not known. The CDR3 runs from the conserved cysteine through the conserved F or W. D genes are given only for firm matches. Part of the rows lack a size; the others show once, few, many or a class for expanded clones.

j_call d_call v_call clone_size cdr3_nt cdr3_aa
TRBJ1-5 NA TRBV5-1 few TGCGCCAGCAGCGCAAGGGTTCTTAGGGGAAGCGGGCAGCCCCAGCATTTT CASSARVLRGSGQPQHF
TRBJ2-1 NA TRBV3-1 NA TGTGCCAGCAGCGACCGGAGGGGGATTGAGCAGTTCTTC CASSDRRGIEQFF
TRBJ1-2 NA TRBV12-3/TRBV12-4 NA TGTGCCAGCAGCCCGGGGGGAGAAAACTATGGCTACACCTTC CASSPGGENYGYTF
TRBJ2-5 NA TRBV9 NA TGTGCCAGCAGCCCTCATGGGGCGGAGACCCAGTACTTC CASSPHGAETQYF
TRBJ2-1 NA TRBV4-1 NA TGCGCCAGCAGCCAAGGGTCCTCCGGGGCTTATTACAATGAGCAGTTCTTC CASSQGSSGAYYNEQFF
TRBJ2-1 TRBD2 TRBV5-5 many TGTGCCAGCAGCGCGACAGGGACTAGCGGGCGAATCGCCTACAATGAGCAGTTCTTC CASSATGTSGRIAYNEQFF
TRBJ1-2 NA TRBV6-2/TRBV6-3 few TGTGCCAGCAGTTACGGCTATGGCTACACCTTC CASSYGYGYTF
TRBJ2-5 NA TRBV5-5 NA TGTGCCAGCAGCTTTGCTGCAGACGCCGAGACCCAGTACTTC CASSFAADAETQYF
TRBJ1-5 NA TRBV20-1 NA TGCAGTGCTAGAGATCAGACGGAGGGCGGCCAGCCCCAGCATTTT CSARDQTEGGQPQHF
TRBJ2-1 TRBD2 TRBV20-1 few TGCAGTGCCGGCTTAGCGGGGGGCAATGAGCAGTTCTTC CSAGLAGGNEQFF
TRBJ2-1 NA TRBV6-5 NA TGTGCCAGCAGTGGTCGCAATGAGCAGTTCTTC CASSGRNEQFF